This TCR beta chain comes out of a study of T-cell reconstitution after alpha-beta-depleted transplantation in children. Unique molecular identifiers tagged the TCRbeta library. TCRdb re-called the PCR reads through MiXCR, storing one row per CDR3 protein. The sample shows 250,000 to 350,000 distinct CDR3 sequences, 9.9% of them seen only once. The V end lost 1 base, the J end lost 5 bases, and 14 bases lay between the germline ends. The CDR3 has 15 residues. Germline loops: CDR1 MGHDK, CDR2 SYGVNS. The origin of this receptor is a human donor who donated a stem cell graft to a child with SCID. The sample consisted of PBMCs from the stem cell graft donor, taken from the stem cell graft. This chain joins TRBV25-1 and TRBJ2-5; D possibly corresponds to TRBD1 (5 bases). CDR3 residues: CASSELGARTETQYF. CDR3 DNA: TGTGCCAGCAGTGAATTAGGGGCTAGAACGGAGACCCAGTACTTC.